This entry lists 22 T cell receptor beta chains sequenced from one sample in a study of CD8 T cells in Susac syndrome. Random hexamers were used to reverse transcribe the RNA input (roughly 0.5 to 1 ug). TCRdb re-derived calls from the immunoSEQ multiplex PCR reads in MiXCR, one entry per CDR3 protein. The data hold approximately 80,000 distinct CDR3 sequences, with less than 95% observed a single time. The sample was CD8+ T cells from PBMCs. The receptors were gathered from a human donor with Susac syndrome.

The chain links TRBV27 to TRBJ2-1, with TRBD2 identical over 8 bases. The germline CDR1 and CDR2 sequences are MNHEY and SMNVEV (reference sequence). The CDR3 has 13 amino acids. The V and J ends lost 7 bases and 7 bases, in that order; junction bases with no gene match: 6. CDR3 region: CASMRGALNEQFF. DNA of the CDR3: TGTGCCAGCATGCGGGGGGCGCTTAATGAGCAGTTCTTC.

The chain links TRBV19 to TRBJ2-7; D remains unclear. This CDR3 is built from 14 residues. V was shortened by 5 bases and J by 0 bases, with 11 bases between the two germline ends. Per the germline V gene, CDR1 is LNHDA and CDR2 is SQIVND (reference sequence). CDR3 amino acids: CASSVSYSSYEQYF. DNA of the CDR3: TGTGCCAGTAGTGTAAGTTATAGCTCCTACGAGCAGTACTTC.

V is TRBV20-1 and J is TRBJ2-3; 8 bases line up with TRBD2. This CDR3 spans 13 amino acids. Germline V gene sequence: CDR1 DFQATT, CDR2 SNEGSKA (reference sequence). V lost 5 bases, J lost 4 bases, and 5 bases stayed unmatched. CDR3 sequence (DNA): TGCAGTGCTTCTGACGGGGGGGCAGATACGCAGTATTTT. It codes for CSASDGGADTQYF.

This chain connects TRBV4-1 to TRBJ2-5; D perhaps matches TRBD2 (5 bases). The germline V gene encodes CDR1 MGHRA and CDR2 YSYEKL. The CDR3 consists of 13 residues. Trimming took off 3 bases at V and 4 bases at J, with 9 bases between the two ends. CDR3 DNA sequence: TGCGCCAGCAGCCAGGACTCCGGAGAGACCCAGTACTTC. Protein product: CASSQDSGETQYF.

The chain joins TRBV2 to TRBJ1-2; possibly TRBD1 for D (6 bases). The V gene lost 5 bases and the J gene lost 8 bases, with 12 bases spanning the gap. CDR3 size: 12 residues. Germline V CDR1 and CDR2: SNHLY, FYNNEI. CDR3 bases: TGTGCCAGCAGTCACAGGGTGAAAGGCTACACCTTC. It translates to CASSHRVKGYTF.

The chain couples TRBV19 to TRBJ2-4; TRBD1 might be the D (8 bases). Germline CDR1 LNHDA, CDR2 SQIVND (reference sequence). The CDR3 sequence is 16 residues long. The germline V and J ends were trimmed by 4 bases and 8 bases, with 21 bases remaining between them. CDR3 residues: CASSTPRDRGGYIQYF. CDR3 sequence (DNA): TGTGCCAGTAGTACCCCCCGCGACAGGGGAGGGTACATTCAGTACTTC.

V is TRBV7-9 and J is TRBJ2-1; D not resolved. The CDR3 length is 13 residues. Germline V CDR1 and CDR2: SEHNR, FQNEAQ (reference sequence). V was trimmed by 7 bases and J by 10 bases, leaving 17 bases between them. The CDR3 here is CASNSPGPQEQFF. The CDR3 bases are TGTGCCAGCAACTCGCCCGGCCCTCAAGAGCAGTTCTTC.

The V call is TRBV4-1, the J call TRBJ2-1, with 7 bases identical to TRBD2. The germline V gene encodes CDR1 MGHRA and CDR2 YSYEKL. Losses at the gene ends were 7 bases for V and 9 bases for J; bases not matched to a gene: 3. The CDR3 runs 11 residues. CDR3 region: CASTGGSEQFF. CDR3 DNA sequence: TGCGCCAGCACCGGGGGGAGTGAGCAGTTCTTC.

V is TRBV12-3 or TRBV12-4 and J is TRBJ1-3; the D gene is possibly TRBD1 (5 bases). V was trimmed by 3 bases and J by 0 bases, leaving 12 bases between them. The CDR3 is 16 residues long. For the CDR3, the DNA is TGTGCCAGCAGTTTGGGGCAGGCCCCCTCTGGAAACACCATATATTTT. Its protein product is CASSLGQAPSGNTIYF.

This chain connects TRBV18 to TRBJ1-1; D gene unclear. CDR3 length: 13 amino acids. The V and J ends lost 1 base and 1 base respectively, with 4 bases between them. Germline V gene lookup returns CDR1 KGHSH and CDR2 LQKENI. The CDR3 is CASSPQGNTEAFF. In DNA form, the CDR3 reads TGTGCCAGCTCACCACAGGGGAACACTGAAGCTTTCTTT.

V and J are TRBV4-3 and TRBJ2-1; possibly TRBD1 or TRBD2 for D (6 bases each). The V end was cut by 0 bases, the J end by 2 bases, with 11 bases between. Germline V gene sequence: CDR1 LGHNA, CDR2 YSLEER. This CDR3 has 16 amino acids. CDR3 region: CASSQEEGGAYNEQFF. The CDR3 bases are TGCGCCAGCAGCCAAGAGGAGGGGGGTGCCTACAATGAGCAGTTCTTC.

This chain joins TRBV30 and TRBJ2-6; the match to TRBD1 covers 8 bases. The CDR3 consists of 15 residues. V was pared by 0 bases and J by 3 bases, with 1 base of the junction left unmatched. Germline-derived CDR1 and CDR2 are GTSNPN and SVGIG (reference sequence). The CDR3 region is CAWSVGTGGANVLTF. The CDR3 DNA follows: TGTGCCTGGAGTGTGGGGACAGGTGGGGCCAACGTCCTGACTTTC.

The chain has TRBV10-3 and TRBJ2-7; 8 bases match TRBD1. The CDR3 covers 15 residues. With 6 bases clipped from V and 2 bases from J, the junction kept 9 bases outside the gene matches. Germline V gene lookup returns CDR1 ENHRY and CDR2 SYGVKD. CDR3 nucleotides: TGTGCCATCAGGTTTGGACAGGGAGAGGCCTACGAGCAGTACTTC. Amino acid sequence: CAIRFGQGEAYEQYF.

J is TRBJ2-7 and V is TRBV9; no definite D call. CDR1 is SGDLS and CDR2 is YYNGEE in the germline V gene. The CDR3 has 15 amino acids. Trimming pared 0 bases from V and 1 base from J, leaving 11 bases between. CDR3 in amino acids: CASSVASGRSYEQYF. The CDR3 DNA sequence: TGTGCCAGCAGCGTAGCGTCCGGTCGGTCCTACGAGCAGTACTTC.

The V call is TRBV29-1, the J call TRBJ2-2, with 7 bases fitting TRBD2. Germline V gives CDR1 SQVTM, CDR2 ANQGSEA. The CDR3 sequence is 15 residues long. The V segment lost 5 bases and the J segment 4 bases; nucleotides outside the gene matches: 10. The CDR3 spells CSVQLGGILTGELFF. The CDR3 DNA sequence: TGCAGCGTTCAGCTCGGGGGGATCCTCACCGGGGAGCTGTTTTTT.

The chain recombines TRBV28 with TRBJ1-1; D ambiguous. The CDR3 runs 15 residues. Germline V gene lookup returns CDR1 MDHEN and CDR2 SYDVKM. V lost 5 bases, J lost 1 base, and 14 bases lay in between. The CDR3 region is CASSGRATGNTEAFF. CDR3 in DNA: TGTGCCAGCAGTGGGAGGGCGACGGGGAACACTGAAGCTTTCTTT.

The gene calls are TRBV4-1 and TRBJ2-3, with D perhaps being TRBD1 or TRBD2 (8 bases each). The germline V gene encodes CDR1 MGHRA and CDR2 YSYEKL. The CDR3 contains 18 residues. V lost 4 bases and J lost 5, with 25 bases in between. CDR3 amino acids: CASSLLMDRAGGGDTQYF. The CDR3 region has the DNA TGCGCCAGCAGCCTCTTGATGGACAGGGCGGGGGGAGGAGATACGCAGTATTTT.

The chain has TRBV15 and TRBJ1-5; 10 positions agree with TRBD1. The V segment lost 4 bases and the J segment 7 bases; nucleotides outside the gene matches: 4. The CDR3 contains 14 residues. The germline V gene has CDR1 LNHNV and CDR2 YYDKDF (reference sequence). CDR3 protein: CATSIGQGEQPQHF. CDR3 sequence (DNA): TGTGCCACCAGCATCGGACAGGGGGAACAGCCCCAGCATTTT.

The chain links TRBV4-1 to TRBJ1-1, with 7 bases fitting TRBD1. CDR1 is MGHRA and CDR2 is YSYEKL in the germline V gene. This CDR3 spans 17 amino acids. Trimming removed 0 bases from V and 0 bases from J; junction bases left unmatched: 7. The CDR3 sequence is CASSQDAGQNMNTEAFF. DNA of the CDR3: TGCGCCAGCAGCCAAGATGCGGGACAGAACATGAACACTGAAGCTTTCTTT.

The V gene is TRBV3-1, the J gene TRBJ2-5; no reliable D call. V shed 5 bases and J shed 0 bases, with 4 bases lying between them. This CDR3 has 12 residues. Germline assignment: CDR1 LGHDT and CDR2 YNNKEL (reference sequence). This chain's CDR3 is CASSGYQETQYF. CDR3 coding DNA: TGTGCCAGCAGCGGGTACCAAGAGACCCAGTACTTC.

V is TRBV12-3 or TRBV12-4 and J is TRBJ1-5; no firm D call. The CDR3 spans 14 residues. The germline V and J ends were trimmed by 5 bases and 4 bases, with 12 bases remaining between them. CDR3 DNA: TGTGCCAGCAGTCCCCCGGACGTTAATCAGCCCCAGCATTTT. It is translated as CASSPPDVNQPQHF.

V is TRBV6-5 and J is TRBJ1-1; D is perhaps TRBD1 (5 bases). This CDR3 has 14 residues. V lost 7 bases, J lost 4 bases, and 16 bases lay in between. Germline loops: CDR1 MNHEY, CDR2 SVGAGI. The CDR3, as DNA: TGTGCCAGCATCCCACGGGGGTCTGGCACTGAAGCTTTCTTT. Its translation: CASIPRGSGTEAFF.